Sequencing of this T cell receptor beta chain was carried out in a study of a mutant IDH1 vaccine in newly diagnosed glioma. Study-level background: Radiotherapy, temozolomide, or both had been given previously, and both were given to most. Broader study findings: The study observed vaccine-induced immune responses in just over 90% of patients.

Concerning this clone itself: Its antigen is as yet unknown.

Stated time point: baseline, week 1 (first vaccination visit). Treatment reported: pre-vaccination baseline after standard-of-care therapy. Repertoires were generated with immunoSEQ multiplex PCR, while TCRdb's copy carries only in-frame clones and drops some. The table lists tens of thousands of clones, 79% of them singletons. Trimming removed 6 bases from V and 4 bases from J, with 8 bases in between. The CDR3 covers 12 residues. Germline CDR1 MNHEY, CDR2 SVGAGI. Sequencing used PBMCs, obtained from a glioma patient treated with radiotherapy, temozolomide or both. The V gene is TRBV6-5, the J gene TRBJ2-3, with D unclear. The receptor's source is a man aged 50 or older with glioma. The CDR3 reads CASRTQADTQYF. In DNA, the CDR3 is TGTGCCAGCAGGACCCAGGCAGATACGCAGTATTTT.